This entry describes one T cell receptor beta chain. The antigen is unknown. These data originate in a study of Graves' ophthalmopathy and Graves' hyperthyroidism. Study results and limitations: Among thyroid clonotypes expanded above 0.001 frequency, most also appeared in blood. Ophthalmopathy was separated from stable hyperthyroidism by a 13-signature model with over 85% sensitivity and over 70% specificity.

From RNA, the CDR3 regions of TCR beta chains were amplified and sequenced. HTBI primers were employed in first-round RT-PCR, then a second-round multiplex PCR followed. TCRdb processed the multiplex PCR reads anew with MiXCR; each CDR3 protein has one entry. Among over a million distinct CDR3 sequences listed, less than 45% were seen once. Other autoimmune disease, uncontrolled infection, pregnancy and lactation led to exclusion. Deletions cut 9 bases from V and 1 base from J, with 7 bases between. CDR3 length equals 12 residues. The germline CDR1 and CDR2 sequences are ENHRY and SYGVKD. The specimen sequenced was peripheral blood or thyroid tissue (not recorded which). The chain couples TRBV10-3 to TRBJ1-5, with no clear D. This receptor was taken from an adult man with Graves' hyperthyroidism. The CDR3: CAIGGSNQPQHF. The CDR3 DNA is TGTGCCATTGGAGGGAGCAATCAGCCCCAGCATTTT.